The rows below give T cell receptor beta chains drawn from one sample of a study of post-analysis software for immune sequencing data. TCRdb used MiXCR to reprocess the PCR reads, holding one entry per CDR3 protein. The data contain roughly 540,000 distinct CDR3 sequences, around 36% of them singletons. The source material was blood. These receptors came from a girl younger than 18 with multiple sclerosis. CDR3s include the opening cysteine and the closing phenylalanine or tryptophan. Fields, in order: D gene, J gene, clone size, V gene, CDR3 DNA, CDR3 protein. D genes are given only for firm matches. Some rows mark clone size as missing; the rest say once, few, many or name a class of expanded clone.

>TRBD1|TRBJ2-4|few|TRBV4-1
TGCGCCAGCAGCCAAGATGACAGGGTAAACATTCAGTACTTC
CASSQDDRVNIQYF
>.|TRBJ2-5|.|TRBV7-9
TGTGCCAGCAGCTTAGGTTCACAGTGGGAGACCCAGTACTTC
CASSLGSQWETQYF
>.|TRBJ2-5|few|TRBV7-9
TGTGCCAGCAGCTTAGCATCGGGACGAGAGACCCAGTACTTC
CASSLASGRETQYF
>TRBD1|TRBJ2-3|.|TRBV29-1
TGCAGCGCTATACCCCGGGACAGGGGCGCAGATACGCAGTATTTT
CSAIPRDRGADTQYF
>.|TRBJ2-7|.|TRBV5-6
TGTGCCAGCAGCTTCGGTCATATTACCTACGAGCAGTACTTC
CASSFGHITYEQYF
>.|TRBJ1-2|.|TRBV29-1
TGCAGCGGTTCCGGGCCCGAGAACTATGGCTACACCTTC
CSGSGPENYGYTF
>TRBD1|TRBJ1-6|once|TRBV5-1
TGCGCCAGCAGCCCAGCAACAGGGGAAGCTTCACCCCTCCACTTT
CASSPATGEASPLHF
>.|TRBJ1-1|.|TRBV10-2
TGCGCCAGCAGCGGGGCCTCCACTGAAGCTTTCTTT
CASSGASTEAFF
>.|TRBJ2-7|many|TRBV6-1
TGTGCCAGCAGTGGGGACATAGGCTACGAGCAGTACTTC
CASSGDIGYEQYF
>.|TRBJ2-2|once|TRBV9
TGTGCCAGCAGGCCGGGATCCGGGGAGCTGTTTTTT
CASRPGSGELFF
>.|TRBJ2-4|few|TRBV5-6
TGTGCCAGCAGCAGGGACAACAAAAACATTCAGTACTTC
CASSRDNKNIQYF
>.|TRBJ2-7|.|TRBV20-1
TGCAGTGCTCGAGAGTTAAGGCTCTACGAGCAGTACTTC
CSARELRLYEQYF
>TRBD2|TRBJ2-5|.|TRBV20-1
TGCAGTGCCCTACTAGCGGGGTACCAAGAGACCCAGTACTTC
CSALLAGYQETQYF
>.|TRBJ2-1|.|TRBV11-1
TGTGCCAGCAGCTTAATCACTACGGGACAAGGGACGGGGAGGGGGTCCTACAATGAGCAGTTCTTC
CASSLITTGQGTGRGSYNEQFF
>.|TRBJ1-5|few|TRBV5-1
TGCGCCAGCAGCTTGTTAGGGAACGGCAATCAGCCCCAGCATTTT
CASSLLGNGNQPQHF
>.|TRBJ2-3|.|TRBV28
TGTGCCAGCAGTTTAACGGGGAAAACGGCCACAGATACGCAGTATTTT
CASSLTGKTATDTQYF
>TRBD1|TRBJ1-6|few|TRBV9
TGTGCCAGCAGCGTGAGGGGGCTGGATTCACCCCTCCACTTT
CASSVRGLDSPLHF
>TRBD2|TRBJ2-1|.|TRBV7-9
TGTGTCAGCAGCTTAAAGGGACTAGCGGGGGGGCCCCTTTACAATGAGCAGTTCTTC
CVSSLKGLAGGPLYNEQFF
>.|TRBJ1-4|.|TRBV2
TGTGCCAGCATTCAGGAGTTTAATGAAAAACTGTTTTTT
CASIQEFNEKLFF
>.|TRBJ2-5|.|TRBV3-1
TGTGCCAGCAGCCAATCCCCACCCAAAGCGGCCCAAGAGACCCAGTACTTC
CASSQSPPKAAQETQYF
>TRBD1|TRBJ2-7|few|TRBV27
TGTGCCAGCAGTCCCACCGGGACAGGAGATTTCGGGCAGTACTTC
CASSPTGTGDFGQYF
>.|TRBJ1-1|.|TRBV6-5
TGTGCCAGCAAAAGGAACAGGGTGATAACTGAAGCTTTCTTT
CASKRNRVITEAFF
>.|TRBJ1-1|few|TRBV10-1
TGCGCCAGCAGTGAGGGACAAGGAGGGCGAAAAGCTTTCTTT
CASSEGQGGRKAFF
>.|TRBJ2-1|few|TRBV5-1
TGCGCCAGCAGCGGGGTACCTTACAATGAGCAGTTCTTC
CASSGVPYNEQFF
>TRBD2|TRBJ2-1|.|TRBV7-9
TGTGCCAGCAGCTCAGCTAGCGGGGGCCCATTTGACAATGAGCAGTTCTTC
CASSSASGGPFDNEQFF
>.|TRBJ2-2|.|TRBV6-5
TGTGCCAGCAGTTACTCGCGTCGGACCGGGGAGCTGTTTTTT
CASSYSRRTGELFF
>.|TRBJ1-2|.|TRBV15
TGTGCCACCAGCAGGACCTCCGCTAGAGAAGTGCGCTATGGCTACACCTTC
CATSRTSAREVRYGYTF
>.|TRBJ2-7|.|TRBV19
TGTGCCAGTAGTTGGGGCACCACCTACGAGCAGTACTTC
CASSWGTTYEQYF
>.|TRBJ2-5|few|TRBV5-1
TGCGCCAACAGCTTGGATTACAGCCAAGAGACCCAGTACTTC
CANSLDYSQETQYF
>.|TRBJ2-3|few|TRBV3-1
TGTGCCAGCAGCCAAGAGTCTGGCACTACGCAGTATTTT
CASSQESGTTQYF
>.|TRBJ2-5|.|TRBV10-3
TGTGCCATCAGTGGTGGGACATCCTTGGGGGAGACCCAGTACTTC
CAISGGTSLGETQYF
>TRBD1|TRBJ1-6|few|TRBV20-1
TGCAGTGCTAGGAAGGCAGGGGGCTCCTATAATTCACCCCTCCACTTT
CSARKAGGSYNSPLHF